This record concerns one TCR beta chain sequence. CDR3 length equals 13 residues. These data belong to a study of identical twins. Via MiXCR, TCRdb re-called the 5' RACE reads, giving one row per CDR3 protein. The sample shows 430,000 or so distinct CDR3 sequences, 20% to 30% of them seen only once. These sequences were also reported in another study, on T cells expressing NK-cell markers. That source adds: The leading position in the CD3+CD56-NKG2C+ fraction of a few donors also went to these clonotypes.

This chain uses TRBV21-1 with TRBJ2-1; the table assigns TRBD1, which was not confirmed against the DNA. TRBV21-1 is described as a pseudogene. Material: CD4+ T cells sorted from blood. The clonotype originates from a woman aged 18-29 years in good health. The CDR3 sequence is CASEQGPYNEQFF. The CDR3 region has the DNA TGTGCCAGCGAACAGGGTCCTTACAATGAGCAGTTCTTC.